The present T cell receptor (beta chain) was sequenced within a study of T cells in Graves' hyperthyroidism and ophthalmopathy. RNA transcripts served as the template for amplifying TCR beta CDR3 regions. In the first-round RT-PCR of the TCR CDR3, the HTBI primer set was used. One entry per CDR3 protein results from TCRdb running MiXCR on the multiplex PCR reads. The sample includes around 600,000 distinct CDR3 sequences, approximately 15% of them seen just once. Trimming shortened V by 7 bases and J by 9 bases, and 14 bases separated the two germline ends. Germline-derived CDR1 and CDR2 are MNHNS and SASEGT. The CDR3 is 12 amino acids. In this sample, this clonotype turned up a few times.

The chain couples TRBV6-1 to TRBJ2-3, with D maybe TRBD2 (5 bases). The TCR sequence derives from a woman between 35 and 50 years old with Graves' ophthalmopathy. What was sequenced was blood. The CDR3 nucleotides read TGTGCCAGCACGGCCCGGGGAGCAACGCAGTATTTT. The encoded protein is CASTARGATQYF.